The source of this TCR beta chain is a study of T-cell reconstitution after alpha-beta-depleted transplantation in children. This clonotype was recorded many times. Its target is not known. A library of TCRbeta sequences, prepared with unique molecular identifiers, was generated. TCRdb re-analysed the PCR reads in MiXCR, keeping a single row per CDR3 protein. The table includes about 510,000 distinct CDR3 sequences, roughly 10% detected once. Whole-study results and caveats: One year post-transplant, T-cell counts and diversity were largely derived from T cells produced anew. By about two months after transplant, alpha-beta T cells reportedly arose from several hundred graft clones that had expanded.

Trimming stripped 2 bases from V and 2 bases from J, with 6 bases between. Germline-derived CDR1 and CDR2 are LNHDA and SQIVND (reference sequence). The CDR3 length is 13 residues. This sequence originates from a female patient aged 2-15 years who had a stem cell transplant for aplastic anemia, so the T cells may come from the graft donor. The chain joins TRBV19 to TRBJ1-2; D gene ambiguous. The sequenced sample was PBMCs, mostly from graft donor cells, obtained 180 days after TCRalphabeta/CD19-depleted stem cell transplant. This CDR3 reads CASSITGNYGYTF. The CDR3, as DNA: TGTGCCAGTAGTATAACCGGAAACTATGGCTACACCTTC.